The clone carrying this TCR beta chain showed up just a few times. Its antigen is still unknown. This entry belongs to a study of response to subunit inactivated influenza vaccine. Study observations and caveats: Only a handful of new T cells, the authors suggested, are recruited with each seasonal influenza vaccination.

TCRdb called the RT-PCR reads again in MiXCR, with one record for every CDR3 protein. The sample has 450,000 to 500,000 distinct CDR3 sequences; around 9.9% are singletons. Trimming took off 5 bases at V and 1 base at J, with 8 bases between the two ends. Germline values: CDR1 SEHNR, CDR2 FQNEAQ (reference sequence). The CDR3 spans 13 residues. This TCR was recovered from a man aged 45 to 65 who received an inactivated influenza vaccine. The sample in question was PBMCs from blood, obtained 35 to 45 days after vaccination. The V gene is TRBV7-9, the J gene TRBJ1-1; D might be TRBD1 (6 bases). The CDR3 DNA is TGTGCCAGCAGCGAGGGGGGGAACACTGAAGCTTTCTTT. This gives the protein CASSEGGNTEAFF.